This record covers a single TCR beta chain. CDR1 SNHLY and CDR2 FYNNEI come from the germline V gene. CDR3 length: 14 residues. Trimming cost V 7 bases and J 3 bases, with 15 bases left between them. This entry is derived from a study of OX40 agonist ivuxolimab in advanced cancers. TCRdb's table, derived via immunoSEQ multiplex PCR, lists solely in-frame clones and lacks some. The sample consists of roughly 80,000 clones, 84% of them appearing once. The J gene is TRBJ1-2, the V gene TRBV2; possibly TRBD1 for D (6 bases). The TCR was taken from an adult with an advanced solid tumor such as melanoma, head and neck, liver or kidney cancer. This specimen was CD4+ or CD8+ T cells sorted from blood, taken in a trial of the OX40 agonist ivuxolimab. The CDR3, as DNA: TGTGCCAGCAAAAGCATCGGACAGCACTATGGCTACACCTTC. Translated: CASKSIGQHYGYTF. Complete variable domain (other parts from reference TRBV2 and TRBJ1-2): EPEVTQTPSHQVTQMGQEVILRCVPISNHLYFYWYRQILGQKVEFLVSFYNNEISEKSEIFDDQFSVERPDGSNFTLKIRSTKLEDSAMYFCASKSIGQHYGYTFGSGTRLTVV.